This T cell receptor beta chain emerged from a study of blood T cells in healthy people across ages. Study findings and constraints: A greater number of naive CD4+ cells and higher diversity distinguished long-lived donors from aged donors.

Note on this clonotype: Its antigen is unknown.

CDR3 length equals 14 residues. The germline gives CDR1 SGHVS, CDR2 FNYEAQ. V lost 5 bases and J lost 6; bases outside the gene matches: 5. Primers used in a second PCR of roughly 6 to 11 cycles were a sample-barcoded 5' primer and a J-beta primer mix. A single record per CDR3 protein comes from TCRdb applying MiXCR to the 5' RACE reads. The repertoire holds a few hundred thousand distinct CDR3 sequences, with about 29% as singletons. The same specimen was also included in a second study, on T cells of mothers and their children.

Sequenced sample: blood. The receptor was derived from a boy between 2 and 10 years old in good health. The J gene is TRBJ2-7, the V gene TRBV7-6, with TRBD2 matching 12 bases. CDR3: CASSGPGLAGEQYF. The DNA of the CDR3 is TGTGCCAGCAGCGGCCCGGGACTAGCGGGCGAGCAGTACTTC.